The table lists the clone carrying this TCR beta chain with a few counts. Its antigen remains unknown. Germline V gives CDR1 SGDLS, CDR2 YYNGEE. The CDR3 is 15 amino acids. The J segment lost 6 bases and the V segment lost 0 bases, leaving 6 bases of the junction unmatched. This sample was taken from a study of cytomegalovirus exposure and HLA in healthy donors. PCR primers comprised 60 Vbeta and 13 Jbeta primers. Some clones are missing from TCRdb's copy, which holds only in-frame ones; the method was immunoSEQ multiplex PCR. The table lists about 120,000 clones, more than 60% of them singletons, with about 9% in the top ten. Overall study findings and caveats: In terms of immune exposure information, only CMV serostatus was available. About 180 TCR beta chains were listed as cytomegalovirus-associated. The study carried out a later analysis of TCR beta sequences. It associated around 17,000 of them with specific HLA alleles at a false discovery rate of 0.05. Most TCRs appeared rarely, but some public TCRs recurred in many donors.

Sequencing was performed on PBMCs. This TCR was recovered from a middle-aged man in good health and CMV-seropositive. This rearrangement joins TRBV9 to TRBJ2-7, with TRBD1 identical over 10 bases. The CDR3 DNA is TGTGCCAGCAGCGTAGAGGGACAGGGGAGGTCCGAGCAGTACTTC. It encodes CASSVEGQGRSEQYF.